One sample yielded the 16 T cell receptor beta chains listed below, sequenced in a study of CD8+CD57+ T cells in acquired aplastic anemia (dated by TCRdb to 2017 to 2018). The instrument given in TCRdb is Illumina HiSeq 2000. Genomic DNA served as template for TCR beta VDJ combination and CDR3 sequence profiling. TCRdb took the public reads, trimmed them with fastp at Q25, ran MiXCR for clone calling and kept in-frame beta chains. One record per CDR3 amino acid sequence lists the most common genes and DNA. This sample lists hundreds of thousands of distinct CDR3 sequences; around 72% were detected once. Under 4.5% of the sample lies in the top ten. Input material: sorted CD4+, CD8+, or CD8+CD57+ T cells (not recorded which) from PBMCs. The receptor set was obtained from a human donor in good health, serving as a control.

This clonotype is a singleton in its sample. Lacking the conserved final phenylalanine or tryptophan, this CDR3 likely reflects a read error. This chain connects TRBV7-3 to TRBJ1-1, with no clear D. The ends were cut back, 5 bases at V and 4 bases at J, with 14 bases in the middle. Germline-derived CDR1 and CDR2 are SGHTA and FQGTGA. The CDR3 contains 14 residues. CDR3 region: CASSPGRASTEAFL. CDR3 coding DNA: TGTGCCAGCAGCCCCGGTCGGGCGAGCACTGAAGCTTTCCTT.

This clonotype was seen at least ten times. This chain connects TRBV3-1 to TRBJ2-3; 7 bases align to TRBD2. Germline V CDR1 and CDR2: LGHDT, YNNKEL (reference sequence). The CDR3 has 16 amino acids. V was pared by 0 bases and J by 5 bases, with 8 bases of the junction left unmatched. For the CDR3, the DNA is TGTGCCAGCAGCCAAGATCTAAGCGGGGTGGGAGATACGCAGTATTTT. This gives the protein CASSQDLSGVGDTQYF.

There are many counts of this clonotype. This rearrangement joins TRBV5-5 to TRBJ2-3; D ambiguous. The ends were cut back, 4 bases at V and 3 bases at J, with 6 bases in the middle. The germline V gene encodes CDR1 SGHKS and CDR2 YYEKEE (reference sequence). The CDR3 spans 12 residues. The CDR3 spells CASSARTDTQYF. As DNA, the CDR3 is TGTGCCAGCAGCGCGCGAACAGATACGCAGTATTTT.

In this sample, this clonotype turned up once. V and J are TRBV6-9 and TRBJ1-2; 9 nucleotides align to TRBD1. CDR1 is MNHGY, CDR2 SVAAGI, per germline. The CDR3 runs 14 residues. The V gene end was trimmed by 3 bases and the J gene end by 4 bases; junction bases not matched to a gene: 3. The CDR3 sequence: CASSYGTGTYGYTF. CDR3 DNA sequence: TGTGCCAGCAGTTACGGGACAGGGACCTATGGCTACACCTTC.

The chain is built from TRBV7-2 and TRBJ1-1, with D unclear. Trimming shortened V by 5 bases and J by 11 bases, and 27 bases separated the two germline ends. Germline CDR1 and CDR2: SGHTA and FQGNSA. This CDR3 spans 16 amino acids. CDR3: CASSREVVGDTQYAFF. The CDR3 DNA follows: TGTGCCAGCAGCCGCGAGGTGGTCGGGGATACGCAGTATGCTTTCTTT.

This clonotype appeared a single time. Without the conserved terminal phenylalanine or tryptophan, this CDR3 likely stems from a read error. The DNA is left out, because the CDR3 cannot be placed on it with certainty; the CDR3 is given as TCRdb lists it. The CDR3 here is CASSPEQGRGYIL. The rearrangement joins TRBV14 to TRBJ1-2; no check of the table's D call, TRBD1, against the DNA was made. Looked up from germline, CDR1 is SGHDN and CDR2 is FVKESK. The CDR3 extends over 13 residues, inclusive of both ends.

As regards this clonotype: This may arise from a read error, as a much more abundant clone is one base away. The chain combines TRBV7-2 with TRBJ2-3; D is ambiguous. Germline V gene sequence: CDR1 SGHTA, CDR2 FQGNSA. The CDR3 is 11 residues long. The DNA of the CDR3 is TGTGCCGGCAGCTTTCTGGATACGCAGTATTTT. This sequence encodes CAGSFLDTQYF. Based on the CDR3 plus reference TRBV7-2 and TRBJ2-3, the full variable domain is GAGVSQSPSNKVTEKGKDVELRCDPISGHTALYWYRQSLGQGLEFLIYFQGNSAPDKSGLPSDRFSAERTGGSVSTLTIQRTQQEDSAVYLCAGSFLDTQYFGPGTRLTVL.

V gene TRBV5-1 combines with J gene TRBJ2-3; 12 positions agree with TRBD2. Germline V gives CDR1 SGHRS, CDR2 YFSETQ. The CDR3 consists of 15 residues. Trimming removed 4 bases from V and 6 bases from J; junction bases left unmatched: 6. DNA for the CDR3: TGCGCCAGCAGCCCGACTAGCGGGAGAGGGGATACGCAGTATTTT. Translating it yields CASSPTSGRGDTQYF.

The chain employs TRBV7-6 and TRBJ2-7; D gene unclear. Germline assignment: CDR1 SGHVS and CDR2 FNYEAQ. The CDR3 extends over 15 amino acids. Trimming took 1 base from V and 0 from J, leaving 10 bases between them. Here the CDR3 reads CASSLEGGGSYEQYF. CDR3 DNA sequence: TGTGCCAGCAGCTTAGAGGGCGGTGGCTCCTACGAGCAGTACTTC.

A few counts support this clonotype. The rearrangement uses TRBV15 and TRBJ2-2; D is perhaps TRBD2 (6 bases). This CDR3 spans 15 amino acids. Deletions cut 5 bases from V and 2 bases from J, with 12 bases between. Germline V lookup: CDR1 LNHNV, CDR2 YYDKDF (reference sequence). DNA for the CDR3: TGTGCCACCAGCGGAGGGTCGAGTAACACCGGGGAGCTGTTTTTT. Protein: CATSGGSSNTGELFF.

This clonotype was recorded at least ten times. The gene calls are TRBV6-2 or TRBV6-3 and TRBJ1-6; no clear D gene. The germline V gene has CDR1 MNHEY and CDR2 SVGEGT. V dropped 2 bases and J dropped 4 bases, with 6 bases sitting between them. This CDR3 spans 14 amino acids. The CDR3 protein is CASSYGQYNSPLHF. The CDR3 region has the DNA TGTGCCAGCAGTTACGGGCAGTATAATTCACCCCTCCACTTT.

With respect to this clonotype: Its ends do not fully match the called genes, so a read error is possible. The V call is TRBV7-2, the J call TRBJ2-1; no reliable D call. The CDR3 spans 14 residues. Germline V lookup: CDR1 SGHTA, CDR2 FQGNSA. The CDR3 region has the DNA TGTGCCAGCAGCTTAAGTACCCGCCACAATGAGCACTTCTTC. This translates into CASSLSTRHNEHFF.

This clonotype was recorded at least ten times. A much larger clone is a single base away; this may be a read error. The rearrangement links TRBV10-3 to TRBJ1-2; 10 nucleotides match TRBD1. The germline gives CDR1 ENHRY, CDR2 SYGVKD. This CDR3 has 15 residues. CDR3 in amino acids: CATSETGGNNYGYTF. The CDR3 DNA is TGTGCCACCAGTGAGACAGGGGGCAACAACTATGGCTACACCTTC.

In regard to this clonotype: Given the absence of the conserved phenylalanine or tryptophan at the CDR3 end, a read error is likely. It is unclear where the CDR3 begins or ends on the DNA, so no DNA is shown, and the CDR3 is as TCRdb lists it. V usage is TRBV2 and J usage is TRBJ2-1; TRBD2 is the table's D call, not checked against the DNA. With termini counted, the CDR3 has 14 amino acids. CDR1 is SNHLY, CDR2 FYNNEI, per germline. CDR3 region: CASSLRWEAQYFGP.

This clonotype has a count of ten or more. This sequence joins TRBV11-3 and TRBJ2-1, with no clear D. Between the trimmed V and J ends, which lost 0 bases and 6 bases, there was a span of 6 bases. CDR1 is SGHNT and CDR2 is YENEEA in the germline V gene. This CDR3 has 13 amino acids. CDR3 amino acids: CASSLDWANEQFF. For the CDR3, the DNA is TGTGCCAGCAGCTTAGATTGGGCCAATGAGCAGTTCTTC.

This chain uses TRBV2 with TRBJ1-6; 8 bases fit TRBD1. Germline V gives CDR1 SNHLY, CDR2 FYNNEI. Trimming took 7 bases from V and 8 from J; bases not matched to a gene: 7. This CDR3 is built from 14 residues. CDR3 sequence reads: CASNPQGADSPLHF. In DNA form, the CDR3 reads TGTGCCAGCAACCCTCAGGGGGCGGATTCACCCCTCCACTTT.